This passage covers 25 T cell receptor beta chains from one sample sequenced in a study of cytomegalovirus exposure and HLA in healthy donors. Libraries were prepared by immunoSEQ multiplex PCR; TCRdb keeps only in-frame clonotypes and omits some of them. The table records 35,000 to 50,000 clones, approximately 94% of them present only once. Sequencing was performed on PBMCs. These receptors were collected from a woman aged 18 to 35 in good health and CMV-seronegative.

This clone was detected once. This chain connects TRBV5-5 to TRBJ1-5; no firm D call. Trimming removed 4 bases at V and 5 bases at J, with 19 bases between. Germline lookup yields CDR1 SGHKS and CDR2 YYEKEE (reference sequence). This CDR3 is built from 16 residues. CDR3 residues: CASSPRGSLNDQPQHF. In DNA, the CDR3 is TGTGCCAGCAGCCCCCGTGGGAGCCTCAACGATCAGCCCCAGCATTTT.

The chain uses TRBV19 and TRBJ2-1, with 10 bases that match TRBD1. Trimming removed 4 bases from V and 6 bases from J; junction bases left unmatched: 0. CDR1 is LNHDA, CDR2 SQIVND, per germline (reference sequence). This CDR3 has 13 residues. CDR3 in DNA: TGTGCCAGTAGTAGGACAGGGGGCAATGAGCAGTTCTTC. This translates into CASSRTGGNEQFF.

This chain joins TRBV21-1 and TRBJ1-2; the table calls TRBD1, which could not be checked here. TRBV21-1 is designated a pseudogene. This CDR3 is 17 amino acids long. The CDR3 DNA sequence: TGTGCCAGCAGCAAAGGTAAAGAGGGACAGGGTTACTATGGCTACACCTTC. The encoded protein is CASSKGKEGQGYYGYTF.

CDR3 coding DNA: TGTGCCAGCAGTTTATTGGGAGGAAGCTCCTACGAGCAGTACTTC. Encoded protein: CASSLLGGSSYEQYF. The chain couples TRBV27 to TRBJ2-7, with TRBD2 as a possible D gene (6 bases). V dropped 1 base and J dropped 0 bases, with 10 bases sitting between them. This CDR3 has 15 amino acids. Per germline, CDR1 MNHEY and CDR2 SMNVEV (reference sequence).

The rearrangement links TRBV6-1 to TRBJ1-6; D is possibly TRBD1 (6 bases). CDR3 length equals 13 residues. V was clipped by 6 bases and J by 18 bases, with 21 bases between them. Germline CDR1 and CDR2: MNHNS and SASEGT. For the CDR3, the DNA is TGTGCCAGCAGGAAACCGTCGACAGGTCATCCCCACTTT. It yields the protein CASRKPSTGHPHF.

This chain joins TRBV7-9 and TRBJ2-7, with 8 bases identical to TRBD2. This CDR3 is built from 14 residues. The germline CDR1 and CDR2 sequences are SEHNR and FQNEAQ (reference sequence). With V trimmed by 4 bases and J by 3 bases, 5 bases remained unmatched. CDR3 region: CASSSSGLDYEQYF. For the CDR3, the DNA is TGTGCCAGCAGCTCGTCGGGACTAGACTACGAGCAGTACTTC.

V and J are TRBV6-1 and TRBJ1-1, with D possibly being TRBD1 (6 bases). Trimming stripped 2 bases from V and 6 bases from J, with 16 bases between. The CDR3 runs to 15 residues. Germline V gives CDR1 MNHNS, CDR2 SASEGT. CDR3: CASSESVGAWAEAFF. The CDR3 DNA sequence: TGTGCCAGCAGTGAATCAGTGGGGGCTTGGGCTGAAGCTTTCTTT.

CDR3 loop: CASSEAMGRSEQYF. The CDR3, as DNA: TGTGCCAGCAGTGAAGCTATGGGTAGGAGCGAGCAGTACTTC. The chain links TRBV6-1 to TRBJ2-7; D ambiguous. The CDR3 runs to 14 residues. The germline gives CDR1 MNHNS, CDR2 SASEGT. Trimming cost V 0 bases and J 6 bases, with 12 bases left between them.

This clone occurred once. CDR3 DNA: TGTGCCAGCAGCGCCCATTGGACAGGGGACTATGGCTACACCTTC. It is translated as CASSAHWTGDYGYTF. The J gene is TRBJ1-2, the V gene TRBV9; 9 bases fit TRBD1. CDR1 is SGDLS and CDR2 is YYNGEE in the germline V gene. This CDR3 comprises 15 residues. J lost 3 bases, V lost 3 bases, and 6 bases had no gene match.

The gene calls are TRBV10-3 and TRBJ2-1, with 11 nucleotides matching TRBD2. CDR1 is ENHRY, CDR2 SYGVKD, per germline. V lost 4 bases to trimming and J lost 4 bases; unmatched junction nucleotides: 12. The CDR3 covers 18 residues. Here the CDR3 reads CAISGSAGTSGSYNEQFF. The CDR3, as DNA: TGTGCCATCAGTGGAAGCGCCGGGACTAGCGGAAGTTACAATGAGCAGTTCTTC.

This chain uses TRBV27 with TRBJ2-1; 7 nucleotides line up with TRBD2. V shed 7 bases, J shed 4 bases, and the junction held 10 bases outside the gene matches. Germline V CDR1 and CDR2: MNHEY, SMNVEV (reference sequence). The CDR3 spans 15 residues. The CDR3 here is CASTTLAEGYNEQFF. In DNA, the CDR3 is TGTGCCAGCACTACCCTAGCGGAGGGATACAATGAGCAGTTCTTC.

The rearrangement links TRBV10-3 to TRBJ1-5, with D unresolved. The V end lost 4 bases, the J end lost 0 bases, and 10 bases lay between the germline ends. Germline values: CDR1 ENHRY, CDR2 SYGVKD. CDR3 length equals 15 residues. The CDR3: CAISGSGYSNQPQHF. DNA of the CDR3: TGTGCCATCAGTGGATCAGGATATAGCAATCAGCCCCAGCATTTT.

The chain employs TRBV28 and TRBJ1-5; D gene ambiguous. This CDR3 comprises 14 residues. Germline assignment: CDR1 MDHEN and CDR2 SYDVKM. V lost 2 bases, J lost 3 bases, and 8 bases lay in between. The DNA of the CDR3 is TGTGCCAGCAGTTTAAGAGGGTTCAATCAGCCCCAGCATTTT. Protein product: CASSLRGFNQPQHF.

CDR3 coding DNA: TGTGCCAGTAGTGGGAGGGGACAGGGGTCGGAGACCCAGTACTTC. Protein: CASSGRGQGSETQYF. The chain uses TRBV19 and TRBJ2-5; TRBD1 agrees at 10 bases. CDR1 is LNHDA, CDR2 SQIVND, per germline (reference sequence). After removal of 5 bases from V and 5 bases from J, the junction contained 8 bases not matched to a gene. The CDR3 loop spans 15 amino acids.

The chain links TRBV18 to TRBJ2-5; tentatively, D is TRBD1 (5 bases). Germline CDR1 reads KGHSH; CDR2 reads LQKENI. V lost 2 bases and J lost 3, with 13 bases in between. The CDR3 consists of 15 residues. The CDR3 bases are TGTGCCAGCTCACCAAGGCAGGGTAGGGAAGAGACCCAGTACTTC. Its protein is CASSPRQGREETQYF.

The chain couples TRBV5-6 to TRBJ1-5; 7 bases match TRBD1. V lost 4 bases to trimming and J lost 4 bases; unmatched junction nucleotides: 8. This CDR3 has 15 amino acids. The germline gives CDR1 SGHDT, CDR2 YYEEEE. The CDR3 region has the DNA TGTGCCAGCAGCCGAAGGACAGGTCAAAATCAGCCCCAGCATTTT. Its protein product is CASSRRTGQNQPQHF.

This clone was picked up a small number of times. The V gene is TRBV5-1, the J gene TRBJ1-3, with D unresolved. The CDR3 covers 14 residues. Germline loops: CDR1 SGHRS, CDR2 YFSETQ. V lost 4 bases and J 3 bases, leaving 11 bases between the germline ends. The CDR3 DNA reads TGCGCCAGCAGCCCCGGGGAGGGTGGAAACACCATATATTTT. Translated, it gives CASSPGEGGNTIYF.

This chain connects TRBV6-4 to TRBJ2-3, with D perhaps TRBD2 (6 bases). Germline CDR1 and CDR2: MRHNA and SNTAGT. The CDR3 contains 14 residues. V was cut by 2 bases and J by 4 bases, with 10 bases left in between. The CDR3 sequence is CASSDTGEADTQYF. DNA for the CDR3: TGTGCCAGCAGTGACACGGGAGAAGCAGATACGCAGTATTTT.

The chain uses TRBV30 and TRBJ1-4, with 8 bases aligning to TRBD1. The V and J ends lost 7 bases and 5 bases, in that order; junction bases with no gene match: 6. This CDR3 is 13 amino acids long. CDR1 GTSNPN and CDR2 SVGIG come from the germline V gene (reference sequence). CDR3 sequence: CAYRRQGNEKLFF. In nucleotides, the CDR3 is TGTGCCTACCGTAGACAGGGGAATGAAAAACTGTTTTTT.

V and J are TRBV19 and TRBJ1-2; D is unclear. Germline-derived CDR1 and CDR2 are LNHDA and SQIVND (reference sequence). Trimming shortened V by 0 bases and J by 8 bases, and 7 bases separated the two germline ends. The CDR3 is 12 amino acids. CDR3: CASSIDLRGYTF. As DNA, the CDR3 is TGTGCCAGTAGTATAGATCTCCGGGGCTACACCTTC. The complete variable domain, with remaining parts taken from reference TRBV19 and TRBJ1-2, reads DGGITQSPKYLFRKEGQNVTLSCEQNLNHDAMYWYRQDPGQGLRLIYYSQIVNDFQKGDIAEGYSVSREKKESFPLTVTSAQKNPTAFYLCASSIDLRGYTFGSGTRLTVV.

The chain couples TRBV27 to TRBJ1-2; 8 bases are a match to TRBD1. Per the germline V gene, CDR1 is MNHEY and CDR2 is SMNVEV (reference sequence). The CDR3 spans 16 residues. J lost 3 bases, V lost 4 bases, and 10 bases had no gene match. This chain's CDR3 is CASSSIGQGKDYGYTF. The CDR3 DNA is TGTGCCAGCAGTTCGATTGGACAGGGCAAGGACTATGGCTACACCTTC.

The chain is built from TRBV30 and TRBJ2-3; D not certain. This CDR3 spans 15 amino acids. The germline gives CDR1 GTSNPN, CDR2 SVGIG (reference sequence). V was shortened by 2 bases and J by 2 bases, with 14 bases between the two germline ends. This chain's CDR3 is CAWSSNFRFTDTQYF. DNA of the CDR3: TGTGCCTGGAGTTCGAACTTTAGATTCACAGATACGCAGTATTTT.

The rearrangement joins TRBV28 to TRBJ1-5; TRBD1 agrees at 7 bases. The CDR3 length is 14 residues. CDR1 is MDHEN and CDR2 is SYDVKM in the germline V gene. The J segment lost 7 bases and the V segment lost 6 bases, leaving 9 bases of the junction unmatched. The CDR3 reads CASSPRGEVQPQHF. The CDR3 bases are TGTGCCAGCAGCCCCAGGGGGGAAGTGCAGCCCCAGCATTTT. Variable domain in full (rest from reference TRBV28 and TRBJ1-5): DVKVTQSSRYLVKRTGEKVFLECVQDMDHENMFWYRQDPGLGLRLIYFSYDVKMKEKGDIPEGYSVSREKKERFSLILESASTNQTSMYLCASSPRGEVQPQHFGDGTRLSIL.

The chain is built from TRBV6-5 and TRBJ2-7; 7 bases agree with TRBD1. The CDR3 loop spans 15 amino acids. Germline loops: CDR1 MNHEY, CDR2 SVGAGI. V was pared by 0 bases and J by 3 bases, with 5 bases of the junction left unmatched. This chain's CDR3 is CASSYSSTGNYEQYF. Here the CDR3 DNA reads TGTGCCAGCAGTTACTCTTCGACAGGGAACTACGAGCAGTACTTC.

The chain joins TRBV7-9 to TRBJ1-2; D is ambiguous. Germline V CDR1 and CDR2: SEHNR, FQNEAQ (reference sequence). V gave up 3 bases and J gave up 8 bases, with 7 bases separating them. CDR3 length: 11 residues. The CDR3 DNA sequence: TGTGCCAGCAGCTTGACGGAGGGCTACACCTTC. Amino acids: CASSLTEGYTF.